This is a list of T cell receptor beta chains from one sample in a study of cytomegalovirus exposure and HLA in healthy donors. The assay was immunoSEQ multiplex PCR, and TCRdb's table has in-frame clones only and misses some. The sample records some 110,000 clones, 65% to 80% being singletons. The material sequenced was PBMCs. These receptors came from a man aged 25 to 40 in good health and CMV-seropositive. Each CDR3 is given with its conserved first and last residue. The D gene is left open where the match is weak. Expanded clones get a size class; other rows say once, few or many, or leave the size out.

clone_size,d_call,v_call,j_call,cdr3_nt,cdr3_aa
once,.,TRBV18,TRBJ2-2,TGTGCCAGCTCACCGGCCGGGACAAACACCGGGGAGCTGTTTTTT,CASSPAGTNTGELFF
.,.,TRBV2,TRBJ2-2,TGTGCCAGCAACCAACGGGGACTTAACACCGGGGAGCTGTTTTTT,CASNQRGLNTGELFF
.,.,TRBV21-1,TRBJ1-4,TGTGCCAGGGGGAGTGACTCATCGGGGACTAATGAAAAACTGTTTTTT,CARGSDSSGTNEKLFF
.,TRBD1,TRBV4-3,TRBJ1-6,TGCGCCAGCAGCCAATGGACAGGGAATTCACCCCTCCACTTT,CASSQWTGNSPLHF
.,.,TRBV6-1,TRBJ1-2,TGTGCCAGCAGTGAACAGGGGATCGGCTATGGCTACACCTTC,CASSEQGIGYGYTF
.,.,TRBV14,TRBJ1-1,TGTGCAACAGGGCCCAACATGGACACTGAAGCTTTCTTT,CATGPNMDTEAFF
few,TRBD1,TRBV6-5,TRBJ1-4,TGTGCCAGTACGGACAGGAGAAATGAAAAACTGTTTTTT,CASTDRRNEKLFF
.,.,TRBV18,TRBJ1-2,TGTGCCAGCTCGTCCGGGCCCCCCAGGGACTATGGCTACACCTTC,CASSSGPPRDYGYTF
.,.,TRBV2,TRBJ1-6,TGTGCCAGCTCTGGGAGTACACCCCTCCACTTT,CASSGSTPLHF
.,TRBD1,TRBV7-6,TRBJ2-7,TGTGCCAGCAGCTCCCCCGGGACAGACAGAGAGCAGTACTTC,CASSSPGTDREQYF
.,.,TRBV9,TRBJ1-4,TGTGCCAGCAGCGTATCGGGAACCCCAGAAAAACTGTTTTTT,CASSVSGTPEKLFF
.,.,TRBV5-4,TRBJ1-2,TGTGCCAGCAGCTTGGTCCTGACAGTTAACTATGGCTACCCCTTC,CASSLVLTVNYGYPF
.,.,TRBV4-1,TRBJ2-4,TGCGCCAGCAGCCAAGAGGAGGGATCCACCAAAAACATTCAGTACTTC,CASSQEEGSTKNIQYF
.,TRBD2,TRBV25-1,TRBJ2-7,TGTGCCAGCAGTTGGTGGGGGGGATCCTACGAGCAGTACTTC,CASSWWGGSYEQYF
.,TRBD1,TRBV30,TRBJ1-6,TGTGCCTGGACCCCCGGACAGGGAGCCTCACCCCTCCACTTT,CAWTPGQGASPLHF
.,TRBD1,TRBV6-5,TRBJ1-5,TGTGCCAGCAGTAAGGACAGGGCTCAGCCCCAGCATTTT,CASSKDRAQPQHF
few,TRBD1,TRBV11-2,TRBJ1-1,TGTGCCAGCAGCTCGCTGACAGGGTCGAACACTGAAGCTTTCTTT,CASSSLTGSNTEAFF